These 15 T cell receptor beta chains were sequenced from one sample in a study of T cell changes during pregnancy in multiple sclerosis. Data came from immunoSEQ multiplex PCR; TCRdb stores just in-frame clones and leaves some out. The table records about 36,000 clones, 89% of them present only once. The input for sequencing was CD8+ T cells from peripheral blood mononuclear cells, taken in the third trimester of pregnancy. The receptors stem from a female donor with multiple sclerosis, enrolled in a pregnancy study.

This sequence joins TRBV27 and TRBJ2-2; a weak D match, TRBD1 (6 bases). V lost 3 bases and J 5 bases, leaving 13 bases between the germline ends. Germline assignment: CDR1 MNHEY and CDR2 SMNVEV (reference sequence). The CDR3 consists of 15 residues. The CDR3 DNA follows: TGTGCCAGCAGTTTTTCAGGGGACGAAACCGGGGAGCTGTTTTTT. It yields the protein CASSFSGDETGELFF.

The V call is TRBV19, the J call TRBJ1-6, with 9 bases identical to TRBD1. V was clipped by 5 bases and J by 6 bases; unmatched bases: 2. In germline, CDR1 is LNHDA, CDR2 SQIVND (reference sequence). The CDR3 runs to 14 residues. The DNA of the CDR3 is TGTGCCAGTAGTCAGACAGGGGGTAATTCACCCCTCCACTTT. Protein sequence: CASSQTGGNSPLHF. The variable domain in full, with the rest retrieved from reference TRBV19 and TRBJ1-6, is DGGITQSPKYLFRKEGQNVTLSCEQNLNHDAMYWYRQDPGQGLRLIYYSQIVNDFQKGDIAEGYSVSREKKESFPLTVTSAQKNPTAFYLCASSQTGGNSPLHFGNGTRLTVT.

The CDR3 here is CASSESPPSRSEQYF. The CDR3 coding sequence is TGCGCCAGCAGTGAGTCCCCCCCTTCGAGGAGCGAGCAGTACTTC. The chain couples TRBV10-1 to TRBJ2-7; D not certain. The V gene lost 0 bases and the J gene lost 6 bases, with 15 bases spanning the gap. The CDR3 loop spans 15 amino acids. From germline, CDR1 is WNHNN and CDR2 SYGVQD (reference sequence).

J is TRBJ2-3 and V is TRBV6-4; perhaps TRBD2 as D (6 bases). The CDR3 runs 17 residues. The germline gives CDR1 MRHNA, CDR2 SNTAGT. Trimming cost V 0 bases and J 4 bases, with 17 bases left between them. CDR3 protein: CASSDSPGGGSSDTQYF. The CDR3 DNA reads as TGTGCCAGCAGTGACTCTCCGGGCGGAGGGTCCTCAGATACGCAGTATTTT.

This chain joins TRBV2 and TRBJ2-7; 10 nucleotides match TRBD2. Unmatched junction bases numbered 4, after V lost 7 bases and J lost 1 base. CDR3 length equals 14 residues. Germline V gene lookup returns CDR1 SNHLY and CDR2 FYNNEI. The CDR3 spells CASIGTSVSYEQYF. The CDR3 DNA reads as TGTGCCAGCATCGGGACTAGCGTTTCCTACGAGCAGTACTTC.

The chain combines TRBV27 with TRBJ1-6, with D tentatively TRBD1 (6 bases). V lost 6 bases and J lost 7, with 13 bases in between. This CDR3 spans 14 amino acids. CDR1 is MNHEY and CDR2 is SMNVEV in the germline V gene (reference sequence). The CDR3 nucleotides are TGTGCCAGCAGCAGACGACAGGAGAATTCACCCCTCCACTTT. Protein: CASSRRQENSPLHF.

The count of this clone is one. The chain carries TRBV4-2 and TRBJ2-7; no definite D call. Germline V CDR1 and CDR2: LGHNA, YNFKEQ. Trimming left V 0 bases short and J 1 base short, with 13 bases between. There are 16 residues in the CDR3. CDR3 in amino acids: CASSQDSTRGSYEQYF. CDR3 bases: TGTGCCAGCAGCCAAGATTCTACTCGCGGATCCTACGAGCAGTACTTC.

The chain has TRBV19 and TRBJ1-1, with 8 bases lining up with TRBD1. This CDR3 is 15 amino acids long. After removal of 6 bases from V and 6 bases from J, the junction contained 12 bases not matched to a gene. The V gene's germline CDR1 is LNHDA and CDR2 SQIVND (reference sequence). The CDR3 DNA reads TGTGCCAGTAGCTCCTCAGGGGGCGCTTTTCCTGAAGCTTTCTTT. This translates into CASSSSGGAFPEAFF.

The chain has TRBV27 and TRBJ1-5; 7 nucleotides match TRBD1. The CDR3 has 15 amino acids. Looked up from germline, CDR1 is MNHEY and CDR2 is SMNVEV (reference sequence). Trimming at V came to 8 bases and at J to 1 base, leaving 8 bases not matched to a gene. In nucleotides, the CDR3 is TGTGCCAGCGGTACAGGGGAGCGGAGCAATCAGCCCCAGCATTTT. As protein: CASGTGERSNQPQHF.

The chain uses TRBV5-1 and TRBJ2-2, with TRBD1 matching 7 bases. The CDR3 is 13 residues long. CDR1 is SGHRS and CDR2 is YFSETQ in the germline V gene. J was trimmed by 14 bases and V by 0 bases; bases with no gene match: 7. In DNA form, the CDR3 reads TGCGCCAGCAGCTTGGGGACCGGACAGGCACTGTTTTTT. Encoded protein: CASSLGTGQALFF.

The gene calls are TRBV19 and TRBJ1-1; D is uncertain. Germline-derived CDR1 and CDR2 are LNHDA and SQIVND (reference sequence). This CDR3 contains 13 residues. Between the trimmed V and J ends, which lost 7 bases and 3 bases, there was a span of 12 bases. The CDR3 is CASTSGFDTEAFF. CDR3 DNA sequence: TGTGCCAGTACCTCGGGATTCGACACTGAAGCTTTCTTT. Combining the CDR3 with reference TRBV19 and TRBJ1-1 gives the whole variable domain DGGITQSPKYLFRKEGQNVTLSCEQNLNHDAMYWYRQDPGQGLRLIYYSQIVNDFQKGDIAEGYSVSREKKESFPLTVTSAQKNPTAFYLCASTSGFDTEAFFGQGTRLTVV.

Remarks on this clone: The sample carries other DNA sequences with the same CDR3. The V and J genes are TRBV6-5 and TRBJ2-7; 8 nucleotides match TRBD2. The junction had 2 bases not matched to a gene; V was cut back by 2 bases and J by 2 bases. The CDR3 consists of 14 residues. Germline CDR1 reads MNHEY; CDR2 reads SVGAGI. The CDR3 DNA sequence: TGTGCCAGCAGTTACGGAGCGGGGGCCTACGAGCAGTACTTC. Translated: CASSYGAGAYEQYF.

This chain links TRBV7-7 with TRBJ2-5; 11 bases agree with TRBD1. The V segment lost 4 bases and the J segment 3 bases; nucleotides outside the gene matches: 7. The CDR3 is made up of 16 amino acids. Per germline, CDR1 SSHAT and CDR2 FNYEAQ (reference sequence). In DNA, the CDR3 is TGTGCCAGCAGCTCCCAGGGACAGGGGGTAGAAGAGACCCAGTACTTC. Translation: CASSSQGQGVEETQYF.

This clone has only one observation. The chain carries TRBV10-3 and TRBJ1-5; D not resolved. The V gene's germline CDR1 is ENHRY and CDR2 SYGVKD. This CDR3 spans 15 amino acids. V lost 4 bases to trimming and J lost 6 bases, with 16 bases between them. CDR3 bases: TGTGCCATCAGTGCGGCGGACTCGCCCAGTCAGCCCCAGCATTTT. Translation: CAISAADSPSQPQHF.

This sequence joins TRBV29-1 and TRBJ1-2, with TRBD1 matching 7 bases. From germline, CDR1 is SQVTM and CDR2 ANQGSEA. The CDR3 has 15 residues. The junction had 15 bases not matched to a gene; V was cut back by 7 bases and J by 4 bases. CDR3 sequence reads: CSDRDSSHDFYGYTF. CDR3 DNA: TGCAGCGACCGGGACAGTTCACACGACTTCTATGGCTACACCTTC. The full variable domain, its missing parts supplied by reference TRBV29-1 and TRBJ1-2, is SAVISQKPSRDICQRGTSLTIQCQVDSQVTMMFWYRQQPGQSLTLIATANQGSEATYESGFVIDKFPISRPNLTFSTLTVSNMSPEDSSIYLCSDRDSSHDFYGYTFGSGTRLTVV.